Listed here are 10 T cell receptor beta chains from one sample, sequenced in a study of blood T cell repertoires in COVID-19. Profiled with immunoSEQ multiplex PCR; TCRdb holds only in-frame clones, not every one. The repertoire includes fewer than 350,000 clones, 70% to 90% of them detected once, and roughly 13% sits in the top ten. The sample was peripheral blood. All receptors derive from a woman between 70 and 85 years old with COVID-19, enrolled during active disease.

The rearrangement uses TRBV28 and TRBJ2-1; 12 bases line up with TRBD2. The CDR3 extends over 15 amino acids. Losses at the gene ends were 4 bases for V and 5 bases for J; bases not matched to a gene: 3. Germline lookup yields CDR1 MDHEN and CDR2 SYDVKM. The CDR3 DNA sequence: TGTGCCAGCAGTTACACTAGCGGGAGGAACAATGAGCAGTTCTTC. Amino acid sequence: CASSYTSGRNNEQFF.

The genes are TRBV4-1 and TRBJ1-5, with TRBD1 matching 8 bases. This CDR3 is built from 14 residues. Germline lookup yields CDR1 MGHRA and CDR2 YSYEKL. After removal of 3 bases from V and 4 bases from J, the junction contained 2 bases not matched to a gene. The CDR3, as DNA: TGCGCCAGCAGCCAGACAGGGGCAAATCAGCCCCAGCATTTT. Its translation: CASSQTGANQPQHF.

The chain carries TRBV12-3 or TRBV12-4 and TRBJ2-1; 13 bases fit TRBD2. The trim removed 5 bases at V and 15 bases at J, leaving 7 bases unmatched. The CDR3 runs 13 residues. For the CDR3, the DNA is TGTGCCAGCAGTCGGACTAGCGGGGGCCTCTGGTTCTTC. Its translation is CASSRTSGGLWFF.

The chain has TRBV2 and TRBJ2-3, with a weak D call TRBD2 (7 bases). Germline lookup yields CDR1 SNHLY and CDR2 FYNNEI. Deletions cut 7 bases from V and 2 bases from J, with 13 bases between. This CDR3 contains 14 residues. DNA of the CDR3: TGTGCCAGCAAGGCGGGGGCGATCACAGATACGCAGTATTTT. Its translation is CASKAGAITDTQYF.

V gene TRBV12-3 or TRBV12-4 combines with J gene TRBJ2-5, with D unresolved. The CDR3 has 13 amino acids. The V end was cut by 1 base, the J end by 5 bases, with 8 bases between. The CDR3 nucleotides are TGTGCCAGCAGTTTAGTAGTAATCGAGACCCAGTACTTC. Amino acid sequence: CASSLVVIETQYF.

This clone has a single count. The V gene is TRBV28, the J gene TRBJ1-2; no definite D call. V lost 2 bases and J lost 0, with 7 bases in between. The CDR3 runs 14 residues. Germline CDR1 reads MDHEN; CDR2 reads SYDVKM. The DNA for the CDR3 is TGTGCCAGCAGTTTACCCGGGACTAACTATGGCTACACCTTC. The encoded protein is CASSLPGTNYGYTF.

The chain joins TRBV18 to TRBJ1-2, with 7 bases fitting TRBD1. The CDR3 spans 16 residues. V shed 3 bases and J 0 bases; nucleotides not matched to a gene: 7. Germline V gives CDR1 KGHSH, CDR2 LQKENI. CDR3 sequence: CASSPETGSPNYGYTF. In DNA, the CDR3 is TGTGCCAGCTCACCTGAGACAGGGAGCCCTAACTATGGCTACACCTTC.

This chain uses TRBV29-1 with TRBJ2-1, with D maybe TRBD1 (5 bases). The germline V gene has CDR1 SQVTM and CDR2 ANQGSEA. This CDR3 is built from 14 residues. V was cut by 4 bases and J by 8 bases, with 18 bases left in between. The CDR3 protein is CSVGVFGSQDEQFF. The CDR3 nucleotides are TGCAGCGTTGGGGTTTTCGGTTCACAGGATGAGCAGTTCTTC.

The rearrangement links TRBV6-6 to TRBJ2-2; TRBD2 agrees at 10 bases. The germline V gene has CDR1 MNHNY and CDR2 SVGAGI (reference sequence). The CDR3 is made up of 16 amino acids. With V trimmed by 3 bases and J by 2 bases, 3 bases remained unmatched. The CDR3 loop is CASSYVAGGNTGELFF. CDR3 bases: TGTGCCAGCAGTTATGTAGCGGGGGGTAACACCGGGGAGCTGTTTTTT.

V gene TRBV7-9 combines with J gene TRBJ2-2, with D maybe TRBD1 (6 bases). Germline CDR1 and CDR2: SEHNR and FQNEAQ (reference sequence). The CDR3 consists of 16 residues. V lost 5 bases and J 5 bases, leaving 18 bases between the germline ends. CDR3 coding DNA: TGTGCCAGCAGCCCCCCCTGGGGCAGGGGAACCGGGGAGCTGTTTTTT. Translation gives CASSPPWGRGTGELFF.